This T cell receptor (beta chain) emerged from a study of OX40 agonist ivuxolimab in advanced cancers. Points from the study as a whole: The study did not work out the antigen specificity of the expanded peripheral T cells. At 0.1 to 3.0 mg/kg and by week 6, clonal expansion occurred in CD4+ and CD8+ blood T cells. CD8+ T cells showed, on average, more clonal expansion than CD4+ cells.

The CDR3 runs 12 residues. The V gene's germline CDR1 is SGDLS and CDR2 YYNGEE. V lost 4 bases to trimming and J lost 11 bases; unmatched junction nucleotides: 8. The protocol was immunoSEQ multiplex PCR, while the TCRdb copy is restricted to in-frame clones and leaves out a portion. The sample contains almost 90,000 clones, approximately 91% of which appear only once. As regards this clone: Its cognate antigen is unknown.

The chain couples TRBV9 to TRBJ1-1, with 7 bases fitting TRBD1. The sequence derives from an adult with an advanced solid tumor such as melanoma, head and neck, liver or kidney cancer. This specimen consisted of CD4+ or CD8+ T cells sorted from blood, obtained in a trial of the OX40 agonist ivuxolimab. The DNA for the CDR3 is TGTGCCAGCAGCCCACAGGGGAGCAACGCTTTCTTT. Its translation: CASSPQGSNAFF.